The sequence of this T cell receptor beta chain was determined in a study of identical twins. Per the germline V gene, CDR1 is SGHTA and CDR2 is FQGNSA. The CDR3 length is 16 residues. The junction had 12 bases not matched to a gene; V was cut back by 7 bases and J by 7 bases. TCRdb reprocessed the 5' RACE reads via MiXCR and lists one record per CDR3 protein. The table includes more than 1.5 million distinct CDR3 sequences, roughly a third detected once. The sequenced sample was cord blood. The clonotype was recovered from a newborn girl in good health. The gene calls are TRBV7-2 and TRBJ2-1; 11 nucleotides align to TRBD2. The DNA of the CDR3 is TGTGCCAGCACCAACTCCGGGACTAGCGGTTTAAATGAGCAGTTCTTC. This codes for CASTNSGTSGLNEQFF.